The rows below give T cell receptor beta chains drawn from one sample of a study of T cell responses to AZD1222 COVID-19 vaccine. Sequencing was performed with immunoSEQ multiplex PCR; in TCRdb, only in-frame clones are kept and a portion is missing. The repertoire holds 77,000 or so clones, with 88% as singletons. The sample was peripheral blood, taken on day 0 of AZD1222 vaccination. These receptors were obtained from an adult in good health. The CDR3 runs from the conserved cysteine through the conserved F or W. Rows may omit the clone size; those that give it use once, few, many or a size class.

TRBJ2-1	few	TRBV27	CASSLLTSGRVNEQFF
TRBJ1-2	.	TRBV9	CASRPPLKGPVYGYTF
TRBJ2-6	.	TRBV28	CASSLAGNSGANVLTF
TRBJ2-3	.	TRBV6-5	CASSYSSGLGSVTQYF
TRBJ1-5	.	TRBV5-1	CASSLGAGNDNQPQHF
TRBJ1-1	.	TRBV6-5	CASSLGQGGTEAFF
TRBJ1-4	.	TRBV10-3	CAISDRTLNEKLFF
TRBJ1-5	.	TRBV24-1	CATSDRHRSPDQPQHF
TRBJ2-7	.	TRBV13	CASSPGLTYEQYF
TRBJ2-5	.	TRBV7-9	CASSLGDLVGQRETQYF
TRBJ1-1	.	TRBV7-3	CASSLTGTTGHPTEAFF
TRBJ2-7	.	TRBV11-2	CASSPGLAGAREQYF
TRBJ1-1	.	TRBV30	CAWRIRWDTEAFF
TRBJ2-2	once	TRBV2	CASHGPRSQFAGELFF
TRBJ1-5	.	TRBV7-2	CASSSIDQPQHF
TRBJ2-7	.	TRBV6-5	CASSSPGRPYEQYF
TRBJ2-1	.	TRBV11-2	CASSPQGSYNEQFF
TRBJ1-2	.	TRBV3-1/TRBV3-2	CASSQPNQGAVTF
TRBJ2-7	.	TRBV27	CASSKMTAYEQYF
TRBJ1-4	.	TRBV3-1/TRBV3-2	CASSQDGQVNEKLFF
TRBJ2-7	.	TRBV28	CASSDRDSSYEQYF
TRBJ1-2	.	TRBV25-1	CASSEFGRDNGYTF
TRBJ2-1	.	TRBV2	CASSDPGQGTGNEQFF
TRBJ1-2	.	TRBV3-1/TRBV3-2	CASSPAGAGVYGYTF
TRBJ2-3	.	TRBV28	CASSYDPGQGADTQYF
TRBJ1-5	.	TRBV19	CASSMGQGIAQHF
TRBJ2-7	.	TRBV4-2	CASSHQRTGTYEQYF
TRBJ1-2	few	TRBV19	CASSGAYYGYTF
TRBJ1-6	.	TRBV6-5	CASMDRDNSPLHF
TRBJ1-2	.	TRBV27	CASSGIRDRDLYGYTF
TRBJ2-2	.	TRBV30	CAWSVRTQGWAGELFF
TRBJ2-7	.	TRBV27	CASSLLGPPSSYEQYF
TRBJ1-1	once	TRBV23-1	CASSQSRQGKAKAFF
TRBJ2-7	.	TRBV18	CASSPTGTGVLGEQYF
TRBJ2-1	once	TRBV5-1	CASSTETSGGDNEQFF
TRBJ1-4	.	TRBV27	CASSLLGSTNEKLFF
TRBJ1-6	.	TRBV5-6	CASSLGDKGRSPLHF
TRBJ2-4	.	TRBV5-6	CASSSLAGADKNIQYF
TRBJ2-1	.	TRBV7-3	CASSLAGGYNEQFF
TRBJ2-4	.	TRBV4-3	CASSHSGEGANIQYF
TRBJ2-3	once	TRBV3-1/TRBV3-2	CASSPLMGVDTQYF
TRBJ2-3	.	TRBV27	CASRRRTDTQYF
TRBJ2-5	few	TRBV20-1	CSASDRQTLQETQYF
TRBJ1-2	.	TRBV10-3	CAISESTGYGYTF
TRBJ2-5	.	TRBV5-1	CASSLPQEKETQYF
TRBJ2-7	.	TRBV6-1	CASSELQGPGEQYF
TRBJ1-2	.	TRBV6-5	CASSFTGVGNYGYTF
TRBJ1-5	once	TRBV7-9	CASTGTGGIDGNQPQHF
TRBJ2-4	.	TRBV19	CASSIVRGGAKNIQYF
TRBJ1-2	.	TRBV11-2	CASSQVGGPSTF
TRBJ1-4	.	TRBV2	CASGDSLNEKLFF
TRBJ2-7	.	TRBV27	CASSRVGGSSYEQYF
TRBJ1-4	.	TRBV23-1	CASSQSNLRDSSTEKLFF
TRBJ1-2	.	TRBV3-1/TRBV3-2	CASSQAGSGCRYGYTF
TRBJ2-3	.	TRBV30	CAWSQGLAGADTQYF